This TCR beta chain emerged from a study of T cells in Graves' hyperthyroidism and ophthalmopathy (dated by TCRdb to about 2019). General notes on the study: Peripheral blood was collected at initial diagnosis, before any treatment. TCR V-J signatures able to tell the groups apart were searched for in a discovery cohort of 90 to 100 patients, of whom more than 40 had Graves' ophthalmopathy and around 57 had stable Graves' hyperthyroidism. Prospective prediction of ophthalmopathy was tested in an independent validation cohort of 18 to 20 hyperthyroidism patients and some 17 patients who later progressed to ophthalmopathy. The 100 discovery patients were randomly split 7:3 into training and test sets. Thyroid tissue and blood T-cell repertoires from six or seven Graves' hyperthyroidism patients were also compared in the study. After sampling, hyperthyroidism patients received methimazole starting at 30 mg daily, and ophthalmopathy patients received high-dose intravenous methylprednisolone. The paper describes TCR Vbeta CDR3 sequencing of 135 peripheral blood samples, made up of 40 to 45 ophthalmopathy patients, roughly 72 hyperthyroidism patients and 17 progressor patients. Beyond this particular receptor, the publication reports: Most expanded thyroid clonotypes (frequency above 0.001) were also detected in blood, suggesting blood repertoires may reflect thyroid immune responses. A model built on a 13 V-J signature distinguished ophthalmopathy from stable hyperthyroidism, reaching roughly 88% sensitivity and under 84% specificity in cross-validation and 80%/75% in testing. No statistical method was used to fix the sample size in advance, and group allocation was not hidden from the investigators. During validation, the model predicted progression to ophthalmopathy a median of about 6.5 months ahead of onset, with around 65% sensitivity and around 73% specificity.

Amplification of TCR beta CDR3 regions was carried out from RNA transcripts. For the first round of RT-PCR on the TCR CDR3, the HTBI primer set was used together with the Qiagen OneStep RT-PCR kit. A second multiplex PCR round built the libraries, followed by size selection and purification. The libraries were sequenced on an Illumina HiSeq2000 using paired-end 100 bp reads. In the original analysis: SOAPnuke was used to process the raw data, with reads discarded if the reads contained adapters or uncalled bases, had a mean Phred below 15, or lacked an exact constant-primer or identifier match. High-quality paired reads were merged using COPE v1.2.5, and each unique nucleotide sequence was defined as a clonotype. MiTCR v1.1 was used to align clonotypes to the IMGT TRBV, TRBD and TRBJ reference segments. Analysis was restricted to V-J combinations with a frequency above 0.0001, which covered roughly 99% of repertoires. The TCS score was defined as F50 (clonal expansion) divided by E x V (chaos), with BLOSUM62-based TCRdist calculated between CDR3 peptides within each V-J. Welch's t-statistics and random forest reduced fewer than 550 V-J features to roughly 13, which were used in a naive Bayes classifier (R e1071). TCRdb ran its own pipeline on the public reads, namely fastp trimming at Q25 and MiXCR clone calling, and kept in-frame beta chains. A single entry per CDR3 protein holds the most common genes and DNA from its merged rows. Clone size and V and J calls follow TCRdb, not the original study. The sample table holds around 520,000 distinct CDR3 sequences, of which roughly an eighth were seen once. The biggest ten clones account for less than 20% of the sample.

About this clonotype itself: No cognate antigen has been identified for it. Per-nucleotide qualities are absent, and no much larger clonotype sits a single base away.

The CDR3 covers 18 residues, taking in both the cysteine and the phenylalanine. Just the 54-base CDR3 DNA is kept, in frame starting at base 1. V is pared back by 6 bases and J by 0 bases, with 21 bases lying between the germline termini. The germline V gene (reference sequence) provides CDR1 LNHDA and CDR2 SQIVND. A patient counted as having stable Graves' hyperthyroidism if no progression to ophthalmopathy occurred over 18 months of follow-up. The hyperthyroidism patients were between 18 and 65 years old and newly diagnosed, with a disease duration of less than 2 months. Exclusion was applied to patients with uncontrolled infections, other autoimmune diseases, pregnancy or lactation. Clinical symptoms, serum thyroxine and TRAb, thyroid ultrasound, and orbital computed tomography formed the basis for the diagnoses. PBMCs were isolated from more than 8 ml of fresh peripheral blood by Ficoll-Paque density gradient centrifugation. Total RNA was extracted using Trizol reagent, and RNA quality was assessed on an Agilent 2100 Bioanalyzer.

The specimen was blood. The sequence is built from TRBV19 and TRBJ1-5; the D gene is perhaps TRBD1, on 5 matching bases. This receptor was taken from a woman under 30 with Graves' hyperthyroidism. The CDR3 sequence is CASSWGSGYFYSNQPQHF. At the DNA level, the sequence is TGTGCCAGTAGCTGGGGGTCAGGGTACTTTTATAGCAATCAGCCCCAGCATTTT.